This T cell receptor beta chain stems from a study of Siglec-9 on CD8 T cells in melanoma. The table came from immunoSEQ multiplex PCR; TCRdb's copy has only in-frame clones and leaves some out. Here the sample spans almost 30,000 clones, 75% to 85% being singletons. The CDR3 is 14 residues long. V was pared by 0 bases and J by 6 bases, with 4 bases of the junction left unmatched. Germline V gives CDR1 MNHEY, CDR2 SVGAGI. Study conclusions and caveats: Siglec-9 reportedly marks and regulates an effector memory CD8+ T-cell subset apparently accumulating in melanoma tumors.

On this clone itself: Its antigen is still unknown.

Source material: Siglec-9- CD8+ T cells sorted from blood. The TCR was taken from a human donor in good health. The chain recombines TRBV6-5 with TRBJ2-7; 8 bases fit TRBD2. CDR3 nucleotides: TGTGCCAGCAGTTACTCGGGACTAGTTCGCGAGCAGTACTTC. It codes for CASSYSGLVREQYF.